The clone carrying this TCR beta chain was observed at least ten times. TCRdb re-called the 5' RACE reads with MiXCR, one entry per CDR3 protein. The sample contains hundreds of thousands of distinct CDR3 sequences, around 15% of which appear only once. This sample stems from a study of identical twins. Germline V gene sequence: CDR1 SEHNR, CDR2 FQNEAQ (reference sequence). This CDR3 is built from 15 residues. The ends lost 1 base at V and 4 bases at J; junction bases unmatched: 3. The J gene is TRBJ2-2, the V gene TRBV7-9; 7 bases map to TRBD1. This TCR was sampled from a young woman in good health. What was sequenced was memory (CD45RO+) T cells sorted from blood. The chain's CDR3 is CASSLVGQITGELFF. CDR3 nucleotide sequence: TGTGCCAGCAGCTTAGTGGGACAGATCACCGGGGAGCTGTTTTTT.